The entry that follows covers one T cell receptor beta chain sequence. The CDR3 is 16 amino acids. V lost 3 bases and J 0 bases, leaving 11 bases between the germline ends. From germline, CDR1 is MDHEN and CDR2 SYDVKM. The sample is drawn from a study of blood T cell repertoires in COVID-19. Study in general: Samples came from the United States, Italy and Spain, spanning acute and convalescent COVID-19. T cells, B-cell-depleted T cells, or PBMCs provided the cDNA or gDNA that served as material.

Authors' data handling: By means of reference gene primer amplification, nucleated cell counts were estimated. Only in-frame clones appear in the TCRdb table, and some are missing; sequencing was by immunoSEQ multiplex PCR. The DNA was the basis for D and trimming; V, J and clone size are from that table. In the table there are under 150,000 clones, 84% of which are singletons. The sequencing sample was made of peripheral blood. The clonotype originates from a woman aged 80 or older in a cohort sampled during active or convalescent COVID-19. The chain joins TRBV28 to TRBJ1-4, with TRBD1 as a possible D gene (5 bases). CDR3 nucleotides: TGTGCCAGCAGTTTCGCGACAGCCGCAACTAATGAAAAACTGTTTTTT. This encodes CASSFATAATNEKLFF.